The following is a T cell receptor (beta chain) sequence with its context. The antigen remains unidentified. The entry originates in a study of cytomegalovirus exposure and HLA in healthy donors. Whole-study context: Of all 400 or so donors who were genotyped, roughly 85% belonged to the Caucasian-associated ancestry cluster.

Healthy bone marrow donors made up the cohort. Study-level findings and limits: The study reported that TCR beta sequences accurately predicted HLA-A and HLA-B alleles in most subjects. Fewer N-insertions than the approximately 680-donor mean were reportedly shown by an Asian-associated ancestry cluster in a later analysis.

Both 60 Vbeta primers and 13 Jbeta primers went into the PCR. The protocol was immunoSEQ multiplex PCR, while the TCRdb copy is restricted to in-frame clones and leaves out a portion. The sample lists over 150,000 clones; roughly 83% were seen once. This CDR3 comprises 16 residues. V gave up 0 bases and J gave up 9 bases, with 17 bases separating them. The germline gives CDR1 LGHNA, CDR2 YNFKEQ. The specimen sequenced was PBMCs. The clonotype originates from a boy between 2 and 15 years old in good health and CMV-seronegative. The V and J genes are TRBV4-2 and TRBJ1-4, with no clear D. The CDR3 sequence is CASSQDFAEGTKKLFF. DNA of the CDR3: TGTGCCAGCAGCCAAGATTTCGCGGAGGGTACGAAAAAACTGTTTTTT.